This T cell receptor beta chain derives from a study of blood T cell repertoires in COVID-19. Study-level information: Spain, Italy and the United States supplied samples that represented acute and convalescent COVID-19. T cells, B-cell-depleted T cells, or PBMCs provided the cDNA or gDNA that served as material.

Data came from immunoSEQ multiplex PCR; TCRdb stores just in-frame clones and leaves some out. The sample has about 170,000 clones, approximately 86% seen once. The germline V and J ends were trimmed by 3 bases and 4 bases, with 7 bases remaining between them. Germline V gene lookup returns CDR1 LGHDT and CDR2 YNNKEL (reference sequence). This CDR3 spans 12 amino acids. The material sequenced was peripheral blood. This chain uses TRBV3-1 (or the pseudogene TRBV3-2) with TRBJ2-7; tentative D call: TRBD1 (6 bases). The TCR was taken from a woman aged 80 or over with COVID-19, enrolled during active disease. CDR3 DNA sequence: TGTGCCAGCAGCCAGACAGGTTACGAGCAGTACTTC. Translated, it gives CASSQTGYEQYF.